The present TCR beta chain was sequenced within a study of shared clonotypes between healthy human individuals. A word on this clone: The antigen is unknown.

Study findings and constraints: What naive subsets generally showed was a larger estimated richness than memory subsets showed.

Assay used: immunoSEQ multiplex PCR; TCRdb lists only in-frame clones, some missing. Of over 1.5 million clones listed, approximately 98% are singletons. Germline V gives CDR1 SGHRS, CDR2 YFSETQ. There are 14 residues in the CDR3. V was shortened by 0 bases and J by 3 bases, with 10 bases between the two germline ends. The sequenced sample consisted of naive CD4+ T cells sorted from blood. Indicated subset: CD45RA+ positively selected. The TCR sequence derives from a man in his thirties or forties in good health. The rearrangement links TRBV5-1 to TRBJ2-7, with D perhaps TRBD2 (6 bases). The CDR3 DNA reads TGCGCCAGCAGCTTGGCGGAGGGATACTACGAGCAGTACTTC. Its translation: CASSLAEGYYEQYF. The variable domain in full, completed from reference TRBV5-1 and TRBJ2-7, reads KAGVTQTPRYLIKTRGQQVTLSCSPISGHRSVSWYQQTPGQGLQFLFEYFSETQRNKGNFPGRFSGRQFSNSRSEMNVSTLELGDSALYLCASSLAEGYYEQYFGPGTRLTVT.